The sequence of this T cell receptor (beta chain) was determined in a study of post-analysis software for immune sequencing data (dated by TCRdb to the mid-2010s). As for the study more broadly: The recorded disease courses included relapsing-remitting, secondary progressive and progressive-relapsing multiple sclerosis, and some patients had no subtype annotation. A subset of samples was prepared in parallel using single-end sample barcoding, then pooled and co-amplified after Illumina adapter ligation. The patient repertoires were compared against approximately twelve previously published healthy control repertoires obtained from donors aged 6 to 25 years. Overall results and qualifications from the work: Compared with controls, multiple sclerosis patients had significantly lower normalized Chao1 diversity, a finding suggesting substantial peripheral T-cell clonal expansion. Patients showed significantly higher frequencies than controls for a handful of TRBV segments, among them TRBV5-6, TRBV5-1 and TRBV20-1. The multiple sclerosis patient group was slightly younger than the control group. When samples were clustered directly using the F measure, samples prepared in the same batch co-clustered strongly, which prompted a batch-effect correction.

This clonotype showed up just a few times. This clone's antigen is unknown. The input lacks base qualities; no much larger clone sits a single base away. The library was built by means of PCR. The run used an Illumina HiSeq 2500. To reduce PCR and sequencing biases, unique molecular identifiers were built into the TCR beta cDNA libraries. Approximately 500,000 cDNA molecules were obtained per 1 to 10 million input T cells, so each molecule approximated one T cell. The same protocol used for the earlier healthy control dataset was applied to prepare and sequence the patient libraries. Samples belonging to the same batch were prepared together, multiplexed and sequenced on a shared HiSeq lane. As for the original processing: MIGEC handled the raw barcoded reads, throwing out single-read molecular identifier groups before consensus assembly and CDR3 extraction. VDJtools was used for post-analysis of the clonotype tables, with diversity normalized by down-sampling every dataset to the smallest sample size. To correct batch-related cross-sample contamination, repertoire overlap clustering matched CDR3 amino acid sequences but not nucleotide sequences. TCRdb reran the public reads through fastp at Q25 and MiXCR, keeping productive beta chains. Each record represents a unique CDR3 protein, reported with the most common genes and DNA among its rows. TCRdb, rather than the study authors, made the V and J calls. In all, the sample holds over 300,000 distinct CDR3 sequences, and approximately 33% of those were seen once. The top ten hold 13% of the sample.

TCR beta repertoires were profiled from peripheral blood of approximately 13 young patients with multiple sclerosis to demonstrate the VDJtools post-analysis software. The multiple sclerosis patients were children and adolescents ranging in age from roughly 6 to 15 years. Deletion took 4 bases off V and 3 bases off J, with a span of 9 bases between the germline ends. CDR1 and CDR2 are read off the germline V gene (reference sequence) as LNHNV and YYDKDF. From cysteine to phenylalanine, the CDR3 is 13 amino acids long. Only CDR3 DNA is held: 39 bases, read in frame from base 1. Sequences were obtained from blood. The receptor was isolated from a girl aged 10 to 17 with multiple sclerosis. The V gene is TRBV15 and the J gene is TRBJ1-1; the D gene identity is not certain. The base sequence is TGTGCCACCAGCACTCAGGAGGACACTGAAGCTTTCTTT. Translation gives CATSTQEDTEAFF.